This entry is about one T cell receptor beta chain. The data were taken from a study of blood T cell repertoires in COVID-19. About the research overall: Samples taken during acute and convalescent COVID-19 were collected in the United States, Italy and Spain. The cDNA or gDNA used as material had been derived from T cells, B-cell-depleted T cells, or PBMCs.

This CDR3 has 15 amino acids. In germline, CDR1 is SGHAT, CDR2 FQNNGV. V dropped 4 bases and J dropped 2; count of bases not matched to a gene: 3. In the original workflow: Reference gene primer amplification in the assay estimated nucleated cell counts. Clones were read by immunoSEQ multiplex PCR, and TCRdb kept only the in-frame ones, dropping some. For V, J and clone size, that table is used; D and trimming come from the DNA. The sample has some 100,000 clones; roughly 86% are singletons. The specimen was peripheral blood. The chain combines TRBV11-2 with TRBJ2-4, with TRBD1 identical over 9 bases. The clonotype originates from a woman aged 25-40 years with acute or convalescent COVID-19. The DNA of the CDR3 is TGTGCCAGCAGCTGGGACAGGGAAACCAAAAACATTCAGTACTTC. It translates to CASSWDRETKNIQYF.